Included here is one T cell receptor (beta chain) sequence, with context. The junction and the germline gene differ at one end; a read error may be behind it. This sample stems from a study of shared clonotypes between healthy human individuals. CDR1 MNHEY and CDR2 SVGAGI come from the germline V gene. This CDR3 contains 15 residues. Measured with immunoSEQ multiplex PCR; TCRdb has only the in-frame clones, and not every one. Of under 1,100,000 clones listed, 65% to 75% are singletons. The chain links TRBV6-5 to TRBJ2-3; D remains unclear. The sequencing sample was made of memory CD4+ T cells sorted from blood. Subset here: CD45RA-negative fraction. This clonotype originated in a man younger than 35 in good health. Here the CDR3 DNA reads TGTGTCAGCAGTTACAGCCTGGGAAACACAGATACGCAGTATTTT. It encodes CVSSYSLGNTDTQYF.